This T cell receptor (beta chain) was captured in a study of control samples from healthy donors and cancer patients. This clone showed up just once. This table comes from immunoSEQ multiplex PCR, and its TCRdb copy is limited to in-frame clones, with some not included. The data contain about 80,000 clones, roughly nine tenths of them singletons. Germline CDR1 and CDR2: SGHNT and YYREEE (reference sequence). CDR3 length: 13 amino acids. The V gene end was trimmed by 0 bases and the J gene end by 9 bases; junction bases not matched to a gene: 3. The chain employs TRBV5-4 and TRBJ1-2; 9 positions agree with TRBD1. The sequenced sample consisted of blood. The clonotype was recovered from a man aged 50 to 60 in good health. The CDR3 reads CASSLVTGGSYTF. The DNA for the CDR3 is TGTGCCAGCAGCTTGGTGACAGGGGGGAGCTACACCTTC.